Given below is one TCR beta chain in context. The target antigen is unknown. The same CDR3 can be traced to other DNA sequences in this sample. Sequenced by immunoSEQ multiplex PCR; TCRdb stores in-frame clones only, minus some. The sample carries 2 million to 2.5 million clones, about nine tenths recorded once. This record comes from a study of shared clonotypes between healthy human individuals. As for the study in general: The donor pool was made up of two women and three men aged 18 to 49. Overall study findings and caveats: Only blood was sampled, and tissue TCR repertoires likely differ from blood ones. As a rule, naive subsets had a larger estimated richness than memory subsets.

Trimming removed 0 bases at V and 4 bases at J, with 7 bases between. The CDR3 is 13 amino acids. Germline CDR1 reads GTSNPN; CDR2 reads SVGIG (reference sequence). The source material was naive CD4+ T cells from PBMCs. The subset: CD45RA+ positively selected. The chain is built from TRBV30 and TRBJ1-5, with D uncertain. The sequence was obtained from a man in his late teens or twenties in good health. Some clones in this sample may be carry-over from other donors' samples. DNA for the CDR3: TGTGCCTGGAGTGTACGCCTTAATCAGCCCCAGCATTTT. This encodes CAWSVRLNQPQHF.